This is a list of T cell receptor beta chains from one sample in a study of blood T cell repertoires in COVID-19. Using immunoSEQ multiplex PCR, the repertoire was profiled, and TCRdb retains in-frame clones only, with some absent. The sample has 60,000 to 65,000 clones; about 74% are singletons. The sample comprised peripheral blood. The receptors shown here come from a woman aged 80 or over with acute or convalescent COVID-19. Each CDR3 is given with its conserved first and last residue. Each record gives: J gene, clone size, V gene, D gene, CDR3 protein, CDR3 DNA. D genes are given only for firm matches. Clone sizes are given selectively: once, few, many, or a class where the clone is expanded.

J: TRBJ2-3; size: NA; V: TRBV14; D: NA; CDR3: CASSMTGTDTQYF; DNA: TGTGCCAGCAGCATGACTGGCACAGATACGCAGTATTTT
J: TRBJ1-3; size: NA; V: TRBV3-1/TRBV3-2; D: NA; CDR3: CASSQARGRGAIYF; DNA: TGTGCCAGCAGCCAAGCGCGGGGCCGAGGGGCCATATATTTT
J: TRBJ2-5; size: NA; V: TRBV5-1; D: TRBD2; CDR3: CARLSSGRSETQYF; DNA: TGCGCCCGACTATCTAGCGGGAGAAGCGAGACCCAGTACTTC
J: TRBJ2-1; size: once; V: TRBV5-1; D: TRBD1; CDR3: CASSMGQGAINEQFF; DNA: TGCGCCAGCAGTATGGGACAGGGGGCGATCAATGAGCAGTTCTTC
J: TRBJ2-7; size: NA; V: TRBV7-2; D: TRBD2; CDR3: CASRVSGSSSYEQYF; DNA: TGTGCCAGCCGGGTTAGCGGGAGTTCCTCCTACGAGCAGTACTTC
J: TRBJ2-1; size: few; V: TRBV6-4; D: NA; CDR3: CASSEGGAEYNEQFF; DNA: TGTGCCAGCAGTGAAGGAGGGGCTGAGTACAATGAGCAGTTCTTC
J: TRBJ2-4; size: NA; V: TRBV3-1/TRBV3-2; D: NA; CDR3: CASTPGLAKNIQYF; DNA: TGTGCCAGCACCCCGGGACTAGCCAAAAACATTCAGTACTTC
J: TRBJ1-5; size: NA; V: TRBV27; D: NA; CDR3: CASSGGHSNQPQHF; DNA: TGTGCCAGCAGTGGGGGCCATAGCAATCAGCCCCAGCATTTT
J: TRBJ1-5; size: few; V: TRBV6-2/TRBV6-3; D: TRBD1; CDR3: CASSRQGYSNQPQHF; DNA: TGTGCCAGCAGCCGACAGGGCTATAGCAATCAGCCCCAGCATTTT
J: TRBJ2-7; size: once; V: TRBV27; D: TRBD2; CDR3: CASSAILAGVQEQYF; DNA: TGTGCCAGCAGCGCCATTCTAGCGGGAGTTCAAGAGCAGTACTTC
J: TRBJ2-5; size: NA; V: TRBV5-1; D: TRBD2; CDR3: CASSRLGTSGRGETQYF; DNA: TGCGCCAGCAGCCGTCTGGGGACTAGCGGGAGAGGGGAGACCCAGTACTTC
J: TRBJ2-2; size: few; V: TRBV6-4; D: TRBD2; CDR3: CASRTSGRSGELFF; DNA: TGTGCCAGCAGAACTAGCGGGAGATCCGGGGAGCTGTTTTTT
J: TRBJ1-2; size: NA; V: TRBV6-1; D: TRBD1; CDR3: CASTEQGATYGYTF; DNA: TGTGCCAGCACCGAACAGGGGGCAACCTATGGCTACACCTTC
J: TRBJ1-1; size: NA; V: TRBV5-1; D: NA; CDR3: CASSLKAGHNTEAFF; DNA: TGCGCCAGCAGCTTGAAAGCAGGGCACAACACTGAAGCTTTCTTT
J: TRBJ1-6; size: few; V: TRBV5-1; D: TRBD1; CDR3: CASTRDRPDSPLHF; DNA: TGCGCCAGCACCCGGGACAGGCCTGATTCACCCCTCCACTTT
J: TRBJ1-1; size: NA; V: TRBV11-2; D: NA; CDR3: CASSLGGPDLGAFF; DNA: TGTGCCAGCAGCTTAGGGGGGCCAGACCTTGGAGCTTTCTTT
J: TRBJ2-7; size: once; V: TRBV24-1; D: TRBD1; CDR3: CATRQGSSYEQYF; DNA: TGTGCCACCCGACAGGGATCCTCCTACGAGCAGTACTTC
J: TRBJ2-2; size: NA; V: TRBV11-2; D: NA; CDR3: CASSLDRQLTGELFF; DNA: TGTGCCAGCAGCTTAGATAGACAGCTCACCGGGGAGCTGTTTTTT
J: TRBJ2-5; size: NA; V: TRBV5-4; D: TRBD2; CDR3: CASSPGTSIFLQETQYF; DNA: TGTGCCAGCAGCCCCGGGACTAGCATTTTTCTTCAAGAGACCCAGTACTTC
J: TRBJ1-1; size: NA; V: TRBV7-6; D: NA; CDR3: CASSSPTENTEAFF; DNA: TGTGCCAGCAGCTCCCCGACTGAGAACACTGAAGCTTTCTTT
J: TRBJ1-2; size: few; V: TRBV29-1; D: NA; CDR3: CSGGLEYGYTF; DNA: TGCAGCGGAGGATTGGAGTATGGCTACACCTTC
J: TRBJ2-2; size: NA; V: TRBV5-6; D: NA; CDR3: CASSFQWGRDTGELFF; DNA: TGTGCCAGCAGCTTTCAATGGGGCAGGGACACCGGGGAGCTGTTTTTT
J: TRBJ2-1; size: NA; V: TRBV10-3; D: TRBD2; CDR3: CAIRPGTSNNEQFF; DNA: TGTGCCATCAGGCCAGGGACTAGCAATAATGAGCAGTTCTTC
J: TRBJ2-7; size: few; V: TRBV7-2; D: TRBD1; CDR3: CASSTDRSYEQYF; DNA: TGTGCCAGCAGCACGGACAGGTCCTACGAGCAGTACTTC
J: TRBJ2-7; size: NA; V: TRBV6-2/TRBV6-3; D: TRBD1; CDR3: CASSEAGTGRFHEQYF; DNA: TGTGCCAGCAGCGAGGCCGGGACAGGGAGGTTCCACGAGCAGTACTTC
J: TRBJ2-7; size: NA; V: TRBV11-3; D: NA; CDR3: CASSAGWGLRPYEQYF; DNA: TGTGCCAGCAGCGCCGGTTGGGGCCTAAGACCCTACGAGCAGTACTTC
J: TRBJ2-7; size: NA; V: TRBV28; D: TRBD1; CDR3: CASSAATGRIAYEQYF; DNA: TGTGCCAGCAGTGCCGCGACAGGGAGAATAGCCTACGAGCAGTACTTC
J: TRBJ2-2; size: few; V: TRBV2; D: NA; CDR3: CASSGQRTGELFF; DNA: TGTGCCAGCAGTGGTCAGAGGACCGGGGAGCTGTTTTTT
J: TRBJ2-2; size: NA; V: TRBV5-1; D: TRBD2; CDR3: CASRTSGSGTGELFF; DNA: TGCGCCAGCCGCACTAGCGGGAGCGGCACCGGGGAGCTGTTTTTT
J: TRBJ1-1; size: once; V: TRBV5-6; D: NA; CDR3: CASSPSDSWSAEAFF; DNA: TGTGCCAGCAGCCCGTCGGACAGTTGGTCCGCTGAAGCTTTCTTT
J: TRBJ2-7; size: NA; V: TRBV24-1; D: NA; CDR3: CATSDPRGPTGQYF; DNA: TGTGCCACCAGTGATCCCAGGGGTCCAACGGGGCAGTACTTC
J: TRBJ2-5; size: NA; V: TRBV7-2; D: NA; CDR3: CASSFMRAYQETQYF; DNA: TGTGCCAGCAGCTTCATGAGGGCGTACCAAGAGACCCAGTACTTC
J: TRBJ2-1; size: NA; V: TRBV28; D: TRBD2; CDR3: CASSTRVASGHNEQFF; DNA: TGTGCCAGCAGTACAAGAGTGGCTAGCGGACACAATGAGCAGTTCTTC
J: TRBJ2-5; size: NA; V: TRBV28; D: TRBD2; CDR3: CASSLWTSGITQETQYF; DNA: TGTGCCAGCAGTTTATGGACTAGCGGGATTACGCAAGAGACCCAGTACTTC
J: TRBJ2-5; size: NA; V: TRBV6-5; D: TRBD2; CDR3: CASRASGRARETQYF; DNA: TGTGCCAGCAGAGCTAGCGGGAGGGCCAGAGAGACCCAGTACTTC